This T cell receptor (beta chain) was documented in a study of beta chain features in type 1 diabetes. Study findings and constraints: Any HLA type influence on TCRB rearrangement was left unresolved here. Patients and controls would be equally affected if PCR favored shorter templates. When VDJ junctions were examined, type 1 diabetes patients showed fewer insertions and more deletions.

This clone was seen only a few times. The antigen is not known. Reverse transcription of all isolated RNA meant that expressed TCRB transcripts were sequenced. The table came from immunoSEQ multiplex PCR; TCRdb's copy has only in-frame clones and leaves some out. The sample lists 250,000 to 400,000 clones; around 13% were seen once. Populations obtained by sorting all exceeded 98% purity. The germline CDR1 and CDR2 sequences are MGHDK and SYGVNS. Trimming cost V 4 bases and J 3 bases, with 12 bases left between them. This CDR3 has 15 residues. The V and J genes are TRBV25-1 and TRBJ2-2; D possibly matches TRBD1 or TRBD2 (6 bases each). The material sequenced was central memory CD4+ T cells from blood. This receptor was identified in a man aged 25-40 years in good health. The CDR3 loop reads CASSVAGQHTGELFF. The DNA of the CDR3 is TGTGCCAGCAGTGTTGCGGGACAACACACCGGGGAGCTGTTTTTT.